These 24 T cell receptor beta chains originate from one sample sequenced in a study of blood T cells in healthy people across ages. The authors ran a second PCR of 7 to 11 cycles using a sample-barcoded 5' primer and a J-beta primer mix. TCRdb reprocessed the 5' RACE reads with MiXCR, giving one entry per CDR3 protein. The sample holds more than 800,000 distinct CDR3 sequences, under 35% seen once. The sequencing input was blood. The receptors come from a woman older than 75 in good health.

Comment on this clonotype: The junction differs from germline at one of its ends, possibly a read error. The chain uses TRBV12-3 or TRBV12-4 and TRBJ2-3; TRBD2 matches at 10 bases. The CDR3 sequence is 15 residues long. The CDR3 loop reads CTSSYSGGPADAQYF. Written as DNA, the CDR3 is TGTACCAGCAGCTATAGCGGGGGGCCCGCAGATGCGCAGTATTTT.

This clonotype turned up a few times. This chain joins TRBV18 and TRBJ1-5; perhaps TRBD1 as D (5 bases). Germline CDR1 reads KGHSH; CDR2 reads LQKENI. With 3 bases removed from V and 0 bases from J, the gap between germline ends came to 18 bases. The CDR3 contains 18 residues. The CDR3: CASSPRLQGSDSNQPQHF. The CDR3 nucleotides read TGTGCCAGCTCACCCCGGCTCCAGGGAAGCGATAGCAATCAGCCCCAGCATTTT.

The chain carries TRBV7-2 and TRBJ1-4; 8 nucleotides line up with TRBD1. There are 17 residues in the CDR3. Germline assignment: CDR1 SGHTA and CDR2 FQGNSA. V gave up 1 base and J gave up 7 bases; unmatched junction bases: 11. The CDR3 is CASSLVGQGGRGEKLFF. In nucleotides, the CDR3 is TGTGCCAGCAGCTTAGTTGGACAGGGAGGCAGAGGTGAAAAACTGTTTTTT.

The chain joins TRBV10-3 to TRBJ1-5; 7 bases are shared with TRBD1. After removal of 4 bases from V and 6 bases from J, the junction contained 6 bases not matched to a gene. This CDR3 has 14 residues. Germline V gene sequence: CDR1 ENHRY, CDR2 SYGVKD. The CDR3 sequence: CAISGGQNSQPQHF. The CDR3 DNA reads TGTGCCATCAGTGGGGGACAGAACAGTCAGCCCCAGCATTTT.

This clonotype has just a few counts. With a much larger clone just one base away, this may be a read error. The rearrangement uses TRBV5-1 and TRBJ2-1, with D perhaps matching TRBD2 (5 bases). The last part of the DNA fits TRBJ2-7 better; the J call may be wrong. CDR1 and CDR2 from the germline V gene are SGHRS and YFSETQ. This CDR3 spans 15 amino acids. Here the CDR3 reads CASSFRPDSYNEQYF. CDR3 DNA sequence: TGCGCCAGCAGCTTCCGCCCGGACTCCTACAATGAGCAGTACTTC.

This chain connects TRBV7-2 to TRBJ1-2; a possible D gene is TRBD1 (5 bases). Trimming stripped 5 bases from V and 7 bases from J, with 8 bases between. The CDR3 runs to 11 residues. Looked up from germline, CDR1 is SGHTA and CDR2 is FQGNSA. The CDR3 DNA sequence: TGTGCCAGCAGCCCAGGGATTGGCTACACCTTC. Protein: CASSPGIGYTF.

About this clonotype: This may be a read error: a much more frequent sequence differs by one nucleotide. This rearrangement joins TRBV6-1 to TRBJ1-2, with D unclear. The CDR3 covers 15 residues. Germline values: CDR1 MNHNS, CDR2 SASEGT. Trimming removed 0 bases from V and 3 bases from J, with 11 bases in between. Here the CDR3 reads CASSEAPGDHYGYTF. Written as DNA, the CDR3 is TGTGCCAGCAGTGAAGCGCCCGGCGACCACTATGGCTACACCTTC.

The CDR3 bases are TGTGCCAGCAGCCCTCCGGGCCTGGGAGCTTTCTTT. This sequence encodes CASSPPGLGAFF. The J gene is TRBJ1-1, the V gene TRBV3-1; no reliable D call. CDR3 length: 12 amino acids. Trimming stripped 4 bases from V and 10 bases from J, with 13 bases between. Germline V lookup: CDR1 LGHDT, CDR2 YNNKEL (reference sequence).

The rearrangement uses TRBV7-2 and TRBJ2-1; 7 positions match TRBD2. J gave up 4 bases and V 3 bases, and 6 bases lay outside the gene matches. Germline CDR1 is SGHTA and CDR2 is FQGNSA. CDR3 length: 15 amino acids. The CDR3 here is CASSFSLAEYNEQFF. DNA for the CDR3: TGTGCCAGCAGCTTCTCCCTAGCGGAGTACAATGAGCAGTTCTTC.

The gene calls are TRBV5-1 and TRBJ2-2; 7 bases agree with TRBD1. The V gene end was trimmed by 3 bases and the J gene end by 4 bases; junction bases not matched to a gene: 6. Per germline, CDR1 SGHRS and CDR2 YFSETQ. The CDR3 loop spans 15 amino acids. The CDR3: CASSSGQSFTGELFF. CDR3 nucleotides: TGCGCCAGCAGCTCGGGACAGAGTTTCACCGGGGAGCTGTTTTTT.

This clonotype occurred a few times. This may be a read error, as it is one base from a much larger clone. The chain links TRBV12-3 or TRBV12-4 to TRBJ1-6; no reliable D call. This CDR3 comprises 15 residues. V lost 8 bases to trimming and J lost 0 bases, with 11 bases between them. The DNA for the CDR3 is TGTGCCAGCGGTTCGGGAAGCTCCTATAATTCACCCCTCCACTTT. This translates into CASGSGSSYNSPLHF.

Comments on this clonotype: A much larger clonotype is one base distant, so this may be a read error. The DNA for the CDR3 is TGTGCCAGCAGCTTGTCGGGACTAGCGGGGGGGCCGAGTACGCAGTATTTT. Residues: CASSLSGLAGGPSTQYF. The genes are TRBV5-4 and TRBJ2-3; 16 nucleotides match TRBD2. The CDR3 contains 17 residues. Per the germline V gene, CDR1 is SGHNT and CDR2 is YYREEE (reference sequence). V gave up 1 base and J gave up 8 bases; unmatched junction bases: 7. The variable domain in full, completed from reference TRBV5-4 and TRBJ2-3, reads ETGVTQSPTHLIKTRGQQVTLRCSSQSGHNTVSWYQQALGQGPQFIFQYYREEENGRGNFPPRFSGLQFPNYSSELNVNALELDDSALYLCASSLSGLAGGPSTQYFGPGTRLTVL.

The rearrangement uses TRBV30 and TRBJ2-1; a weak D match, TRBD2 (5 bases). The CDR3 covers 15 residues. V shed 4 bases and J shed 0 bases, with 13 bases lying between them. Germline lookup yields CDR1 GTSNPN and CDR2 SVGIG (reference sequence). The CDR3: CAWNQRETSYNEQFF. Here the CDR3 DNA reads TGTGCCTGGAACCAACGGGAAACCTCCTACAATGAGCAGTTCTTC.

In its sample, this clonotype was seen many times. The J gene is TRBJ2-7, the V gene TRBV7-2; 11 bases are a match to TRBD2. V shed 4 bases, J shed 5 bases, and the junction held 10 bases outside the gene matches. The length of the CDR3 is 16 residues. CDR1 is SGHTA, CDR2 FQGNSA, per germline. CDR3 region: CASSYSGGAGLDEQYF. DNA of the CDR3: TGTGCCAGCAGCTATAGCGGGGGGGCCGGTTTGGACGAGCAGTACTTC.

CDR3 DNA sequence: TGTGCCAGCAGCCTCCTCCGGGGTCAAATTAATGGAGAACTGTTTTTT. The encoded protein is CASSLLRGQINGELFF. This chain joins TRBV7-9 and TRBJ1-4; the D is unclear. The CDR3 is 16 residues long. The V end was cut by 5 bases, the J end by 12 bases, with 25 bases between. Germline lookup yields CDR1 SEHNR and CDR2 FQNEAQ (reference sequence).

This clonotype was recorded at least ten times. The chain is built from TRBV11-2 and TRBJ2-5, with D possibly matching TRBD2 (5 bases). CDR3 length: 15 residues. V was clipped by 4 bases and J by 7 bases, with 19 bases between them. Germline V gives CDR1 SGHAT, CDR2 FQNNGV. The CDR3 DNA follows: TGTGCCAGCAGCTCCAAACCATCTTCCCGGGGGACCCAGTACTTC. It is translated as CASSSKPSSRGTQYF.

This rearrangement joins TRBV20-1 to TRBJ2-3; 9 bases agree with TRBD2. Looked up from germline, CDR1 is DFQATT and CDR2 is SNEGSKA (reference sequence). V shed 6 bases and J 6 bases; nucleotides not matched to a gene: 10. This CDR3 contains 14 residues. CDR3 sequence: CSAPGTSQGDTQYF. CDR3 coding DNA: TGCAGTGCCCCCGGGACTAGCCAGGGGGATACGCAGTATTTT.

A note on this clonotype: A much larger clone lies one base from this, so it may be a read error. The rearrangement joins TRBV20-1 to TRBJ1-2; 10 nucleotides match TRBD1. This CDR3 spans 13 amino acids. The germline V gene has CDR1 DFQATT and CDR2 SNEGSKA (reference sequence). CDR3 sequence reads: CCAKDRGKYGYTF. Here the CDR3 DNA reads TGCTGTGCCAAGGACAGGGGGAAGTATGGCTACACCTTC.

This clonotype was observed a few times. This may be a read error, as it is one base from a much larger clone. The chain couples TRBV5-5 to TRBJ2-5; TRBD2 might be the D (5 bases). The tail of the sequence fits TRBJ2-4 better, so the J call may be wrong. This CDR3 comprises 14 residues. Germline CDR1 and CDR2: SGHKS and YYEKEE (reference sequence). The CDR3 is CASSPPFEGYIQYF. The CDR3 DNA reads TGTGCCAGCAGCCCTCCCTTCGAGGGTTACATTCAGTACTTC.

There are many counts of this clonotype. The chain has TRBV10-3 and TRBJ1-1, with D possibly TRBD1 on 6 matching bases. In germline, CDR1 is ENHRY, CDR2 SYGVKD. Trimming left V 4 bases short and J 2 bases short, with 14 bases between. There are 15 residues in the CDR3. CDR3 sequence reads: CAISGAQGPNTEAFF. In DNA, the CDR3 is TGTGCCATCAGTGGGGCACAGGGCCCTAACACTGAAGCTTTCTTT.

In this sample, this clonotype turned up many times. The chain couples TRBV4-2 to TRBJ1-2, with 7 bases matching TRBD1. Germline CDR1 and CDR2: LGHNA and YNFKEQ. Unmatched junction bases numbered 7, after V lost 2 bases and J lost 4 bases. This CDR3 is built from 15 residues. The CDR3 sequence: CASSQSSAGGYGYTF. The CDR3, as DNA: TGTGCCAGCAGCCAAAGTAGCGCAGGGGGCTATGGCTACACCTTC.

The V call is TRBV6-5, the J call TRBJ1-1, with unresolved D. The germline gives CDR1 MNHEY, CDR2 SVGAGI. This CDR3 region has 14 residues. V lost 0 bases and J 8 bases, leaving 13 bases between the germline ends. The CDR3 is CASSYSKVQWEAFF. In nucleotides, the CDR3 is TGTGCCAGCAGTTACTCGAAGGTTCAGTGGGAAGCTTTCTTT.

Note on this clonotype: A much larger clone differs by one base, so this may be a read error. The chain joins TRBV20-1 to TRBJ2-1; no firm D call. Judging by the DNA end, TRBJ2-7 fits better; the J call may be wrong. CDR1 and CDR2 (germline): DFQATT, SNEGSKA (reference sequence). This CDR3 spans 12 amino acids. In nucleotides, the CDR3 is TGCAGTGCTAGAGATCTCTACAATGAGCAGTACTTC. This sequence encodes CSARDLYNEQYF.

About this clonotype itself: A much bigger clone sits one base away, suggesting this may be a read error. V gene TRBV6-2 or TRBV6-3 combines with J gene TRBJ2-1, with TRBD2 identical over 11 bases. CDR3 size: 15 residues. Trimming cost V 1 base and J 6 bases; bases outside gene matches: 2. In germline, CDR1 is MNHEY, CDR2 SVGEGT. The CDR3 spells CASSYLTSGANEQFF. The CDR3 nucleotides read TGTGCCAGCAGTTACTTGACTAGCGGGGCCAATGAGCAGTTCTTC.